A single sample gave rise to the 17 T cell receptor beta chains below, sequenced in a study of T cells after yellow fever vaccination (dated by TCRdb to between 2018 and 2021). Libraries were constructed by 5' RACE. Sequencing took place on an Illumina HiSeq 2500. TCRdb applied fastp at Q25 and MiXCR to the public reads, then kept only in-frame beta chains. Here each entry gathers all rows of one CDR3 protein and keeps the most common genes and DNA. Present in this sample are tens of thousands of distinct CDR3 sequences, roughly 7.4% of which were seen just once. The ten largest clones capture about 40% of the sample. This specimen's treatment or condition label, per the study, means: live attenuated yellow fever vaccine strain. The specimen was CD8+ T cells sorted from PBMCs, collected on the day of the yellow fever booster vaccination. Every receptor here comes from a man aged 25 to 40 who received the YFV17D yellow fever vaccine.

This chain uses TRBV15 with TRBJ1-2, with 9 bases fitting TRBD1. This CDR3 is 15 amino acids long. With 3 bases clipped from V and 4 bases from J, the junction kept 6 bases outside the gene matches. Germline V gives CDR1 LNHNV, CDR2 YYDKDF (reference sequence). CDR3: CATSRDRGLGYGYTF. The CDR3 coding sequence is TGTGCCACCAGCAGGGACAGGGGTCTGGGCTATGGCTACACCTTC.

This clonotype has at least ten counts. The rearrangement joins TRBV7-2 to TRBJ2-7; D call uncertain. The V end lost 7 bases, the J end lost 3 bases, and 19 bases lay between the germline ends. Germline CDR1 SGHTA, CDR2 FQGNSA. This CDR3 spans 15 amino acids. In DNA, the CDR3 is TGTGCCAGCACTCCCGGTTTTAGCAGACACTACGAGCAGTACTTC. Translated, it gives CASTPGFSRHYEQYF.

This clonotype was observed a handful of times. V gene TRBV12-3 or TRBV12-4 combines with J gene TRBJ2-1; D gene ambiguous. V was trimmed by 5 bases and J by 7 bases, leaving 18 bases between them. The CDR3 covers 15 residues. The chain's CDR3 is CASSPQVGAGNEQFF. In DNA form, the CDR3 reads TGTGCCAGCAGTCCCCAGGTGGGCGCTGGGAATGAGCAGTTCTTC.

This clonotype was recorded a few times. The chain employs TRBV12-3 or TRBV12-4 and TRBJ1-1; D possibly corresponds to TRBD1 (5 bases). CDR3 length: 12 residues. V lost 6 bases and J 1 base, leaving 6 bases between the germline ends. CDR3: CASRRGNTEAFF. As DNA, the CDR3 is TGTGCCAGCAGAAGGGGGAACACTGAAGCTTTCTTT.

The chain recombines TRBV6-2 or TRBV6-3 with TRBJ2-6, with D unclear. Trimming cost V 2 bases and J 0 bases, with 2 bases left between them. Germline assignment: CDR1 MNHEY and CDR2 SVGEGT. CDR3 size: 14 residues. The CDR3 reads CASSYGSGANVLTF. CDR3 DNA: TGTGCCAGCAGTTACGGCTCTGGGGCCAACGTCCTGACTTTC.

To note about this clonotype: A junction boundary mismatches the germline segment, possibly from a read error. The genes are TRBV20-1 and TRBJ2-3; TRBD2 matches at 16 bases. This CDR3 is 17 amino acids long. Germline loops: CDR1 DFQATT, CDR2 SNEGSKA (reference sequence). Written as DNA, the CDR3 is TGCTGTGCGATCGGGACTAGCGGGAGGGGGTACACAGATACGCAGTATTTT. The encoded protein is CCAIGTSGRGYTDTQYF.

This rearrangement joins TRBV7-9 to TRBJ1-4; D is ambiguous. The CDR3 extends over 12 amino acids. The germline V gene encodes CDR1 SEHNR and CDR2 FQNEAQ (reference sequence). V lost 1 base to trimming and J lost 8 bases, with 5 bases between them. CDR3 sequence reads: CASSLGSEKLFF. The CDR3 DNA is TGTGCCAGCAGCTTAGGCAGCGAAAAACTGTTTTTT.

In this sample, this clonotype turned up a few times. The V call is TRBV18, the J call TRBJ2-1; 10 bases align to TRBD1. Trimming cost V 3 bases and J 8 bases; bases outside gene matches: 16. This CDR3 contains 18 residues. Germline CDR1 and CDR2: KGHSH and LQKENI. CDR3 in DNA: TGTGCCAGCTCACCCTCCCCGGGACAGGGGTTAAATGAGGATGAGCAGTTCTTC. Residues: CASSPSPGQGLNEDEQFF.

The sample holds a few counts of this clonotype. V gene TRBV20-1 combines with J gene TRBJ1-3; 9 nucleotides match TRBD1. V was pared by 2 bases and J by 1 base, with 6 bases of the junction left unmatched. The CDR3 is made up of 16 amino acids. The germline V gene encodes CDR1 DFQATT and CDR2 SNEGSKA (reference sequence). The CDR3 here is CSARRGDRVSGNTIYF. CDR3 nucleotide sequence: TGCAGTGCTAGACGGGGGGACAGGGTGTCTGGAAACACCATATATTTT.

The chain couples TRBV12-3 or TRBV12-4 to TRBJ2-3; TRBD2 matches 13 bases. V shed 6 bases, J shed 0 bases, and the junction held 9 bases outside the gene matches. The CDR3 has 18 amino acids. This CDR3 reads CASSHSGTSGTSTDTQYF. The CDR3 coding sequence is TGTGCCAGCAGCCACTCCGGGACTAGCGGGACAAGCACAGATACGCAGTATTTT.

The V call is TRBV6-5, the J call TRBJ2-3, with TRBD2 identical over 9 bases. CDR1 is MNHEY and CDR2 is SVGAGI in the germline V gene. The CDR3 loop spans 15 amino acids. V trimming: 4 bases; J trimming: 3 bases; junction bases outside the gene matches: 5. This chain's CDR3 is CASSSLAGETDTQYF. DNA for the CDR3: TGTGCCAGCAGTTCTTTAGCGGGAGAAACAGATACGCAGTATTTT.

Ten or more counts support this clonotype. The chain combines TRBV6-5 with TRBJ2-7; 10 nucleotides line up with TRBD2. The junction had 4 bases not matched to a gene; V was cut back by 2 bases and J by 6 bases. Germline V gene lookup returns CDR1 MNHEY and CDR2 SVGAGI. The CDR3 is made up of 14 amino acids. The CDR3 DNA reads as TGTGCCAGCAGTTACGCAGCGGGAGGGACCGAGCAGTACTTC. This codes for CASSYAAGGTEQYF.

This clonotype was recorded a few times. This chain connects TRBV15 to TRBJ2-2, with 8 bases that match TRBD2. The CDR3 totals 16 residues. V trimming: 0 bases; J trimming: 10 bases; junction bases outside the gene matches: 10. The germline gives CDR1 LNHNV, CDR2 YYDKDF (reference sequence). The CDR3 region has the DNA TGTGCCACCAGCAGAGATTTTTATGCGGGGGGCGAGGAGCTGTTTTTT. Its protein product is CATSRDFYAGGEELFF. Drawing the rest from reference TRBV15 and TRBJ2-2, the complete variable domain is DAMVIQNPRYQVTQFGKPVTLSCSQTLNHNVMYWYQQKSSQAPKLLFHYYDKDFNNEADTPDNFQSRRPNTSFCFLDIRSPGLGDTAMYLCATSRDFYAGGEELFFGEGSRLTVL.

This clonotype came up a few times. The CDR3: CASSRLAGGPESTDTQYF. Here the CDR3 DNA reads TGTGCCAGCAGCAGACTAGCGGGAGGGCCGGAGAGCACAGATACGCAGTATTTT. The chain combines TRBV7-6 with TRBJ2-3; 14 bases are a match to TRBD2. The CDR3 is made up of 18 amino acids. The germline V gene encodes CDR1 SGHVS and CDR2 FNYEAQ. V trimming: 5 bases; J trimming: 0 bases; junction bases outside the gene matches: 7.

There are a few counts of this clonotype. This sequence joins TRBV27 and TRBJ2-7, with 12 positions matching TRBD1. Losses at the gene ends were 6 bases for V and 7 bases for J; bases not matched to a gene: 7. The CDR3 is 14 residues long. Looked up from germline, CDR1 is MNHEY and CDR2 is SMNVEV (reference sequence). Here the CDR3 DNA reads TGTGCCAGCAGCCAGGGACAGGGGGCATGGGAGCAGTACTTC. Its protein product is CASSQGQGAWEQYF.

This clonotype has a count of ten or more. CDR3 loop: CSVEDPAEQYF. As DNA, the CDR3 is TGCAGCGTTGAAGATCCAGCGGAGCAGTACTTC. The chain recombines TRBV29-1 with TRBJ2-7; no clear D gene. Germline loops: CDR1 SQVTM, CDR2 ANQGSEA. This CDR3 has 11 amino acids. V lost 0 bases to trimming and J lost 7 bases, with 7 bases between them.

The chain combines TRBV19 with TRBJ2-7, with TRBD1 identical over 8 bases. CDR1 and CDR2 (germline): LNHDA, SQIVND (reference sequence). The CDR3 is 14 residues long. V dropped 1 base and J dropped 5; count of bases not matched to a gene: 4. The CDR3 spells CASSIGRGRNEQYF. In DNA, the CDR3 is TGTGCCAGTAGTATAGGCAGGGGGCGGAACGAGCAGTACTTC. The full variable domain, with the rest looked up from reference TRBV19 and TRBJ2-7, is DGGITQSPKYLFRKEGQNVTLSCEQNLNHDAMYWYRQDPGQGLRLIYYSQIVNDFQKGDIAEGYSVSREKKESFPLTVTSAQKNPTAFYLCASSIGRGRNEQYFGPGTRLTVT.